Listed below are T cell receptor beta chains from one sample, sequenced in a study of blood T cell repertoires in COVID-19. Data came from immunoSEQ multiplex PCR; TCRdb stores just in-frame clones and leaves some out. This table holds some 37,000 clones, 75% to 90% found once. Sequencing was done on a sample of peripheral blood. These receptors came from a woman between 70 and 85 years old with acute or convalescent COVID-19. Both conserved end residues are part of each CDR3. A D gene is named only where the DNA matches it firmly. Clone size is not always given. Where it is, it says once, few, many or a class for expanded clones.

NA | NA | TRBJ2-3 | TRBV7-2 | TGTGCCAGCAGCTTAGCTTGGGCCCCCGAAGATACGCAGTATTTT | CASSLAWAPEDTQYF
NA | NA | TRBJ2-3 | TRBV14 | TGTGCCAGCAGCCCCCGGACAGATACGCAGTATTTT | CASSPRTDTQYF
NA | TRBD1 | TRBJ1-2 | TRBV11-3 | TGTGCCAGCAGCTCCATACAGGGGGTCCATGGCTACACCTTC | CASSSIQGVHGYTF
NA | NA | TRBJ2-1 | TRBV30 | TGTGCCTGGAGCCATACTAGCTCCGATGAGCAGTTCTTC | CAWSHTSSDEQFF
NA | NA | TRBJ2-1 | TRBV7-9 | TGTGCCAGCAGCCGGAGCTCCTACAATGAGCAGTTCTTC | CASSRSSYNEQFF
NA | TRBD1 | TRBJ1-6 | TRBV15 | TGTGCCACCAGCTGGGGACAGGGGGCCAATTCACCCCTCCACTTT | CATSWGQGANSPLHF
NA | TRBD1 | TRBJ1-1 | TRBV27 | TGTGCCAGCAGTTTATCAACAGGGGTAAACACTGAAGCTTTCTTT | CASSLSTGVNTEAFF
once | NA | TRBJ1-6 | TRBV27 | TGTGCCAGCAGTTCGCGGGCACTAAATTCACCCCTCCACTTT | CASSSRALNSPLHF
NA | NA | TRBJ1-1 | TRBV9 | TGTGCCAGCAGCGTAGGTGTGGGCCTGAACACTGAAGCTTTCTTT | CASSVGVGLNTEAFF
once | NA | TRBJ2-5 | TRBV20-1 | TGCAGTGCTAGAGTTCAGGAGACCCAGTACTTC | CSARVQETQYF
NA | TRBD1 | TRBJ1-5 | TRBV24-1 | TGTGCCACCAGTGAAACCGGGACAGGGGGGAATCAGCCCCAGCATTTT | CATSETGTGGNQPQHF
NA | TRBD2 | TRBJ2-2 | TRBV7-2 | TGTGCCAGCAGCTCCCCGGGACTAGCTTATGACACCGGGGAGCTGTTTTTT | CASSSPGLAYDTGELFF
NA | TRBD1 | TRBJ1-1 | TRBV19 | TGTGCCAGTAGTTCCCGGGACAGGGGAGTAACTGAAGCTTTCTTT | CASSSRDRGVTEAFF
few | NA | TRBJ1-5 | TRBV6-5 | TGTGCCAGCAGTACCCGCGAGGGTCAGCCCCAGCATTTT | CASSTREGQPQHF
NA | NA | TRBJ2-1 | TRBV7-2 | TGTGCCAGCACCCGTAGCCCCTACTCCTACAATGAGCAGTTCTTC | CASTRSPYSYNEQFF
NA | NA | TRBJ1-1 | TRBV10-2 | TGCGCCAGCAAGGAGGGTCCAACGAACACTGAAGCTTTCTTT | CASKEGPTNTEAFF
NA | TRBD2 | TRBJ2-1 | TRBV27 | TGTGCCAGCAGTTTACGACTAGCGGGAGGTTCACCCTACAATGAGCAGTTCTTC | CASSLRLAGGSPYNEQFF
NA | NA | TRBJ2-1 | TRBV9 | TGTGCCAGCAGCGGACAGGCTAGCGGTTACAATGAGCAGTTCTTC | CASSGQASGYNEQFF
NA | TRBD2 | TRBJ2-3 | TRBV7-2 | TGTGCCAGCAGCCAAGACGGAACTAGCGGGAGTACAGATACGCAGTATTTT | CASSQDGTSGSTDTQYF
NA | NA | TRBJ1-1 | TRBV7-9 | TGTGCCAGCAGCTTAGAAGTCTCGGGCGGGTACACTGAAGCTTTCTTT | CASSLEVSGGYTEAFF
once | NA | TRBJ1-1 | TRBV5-1 | TGCGCCAGCAGCTTTGAAGGGGTTAACACTGAAGCTTTCTTT | CASSFEGVNTEAFF
NA | TRBD2 | TRBJ2-1 | TRBV7-6 | TGTGCCAGCAGCTTTAGCGGGAGCCGCTACAATGAGCAGTTCTTC | CASSFSGSRYNEQFF
NA | TRBD2 | TRBJ2-2 | TRBV5-5 | TGTGCCAGCAGCCGGGGACTAGATATAGCCGGGGAGCTGTTTTTT | CASSRGLDIAGELFF
NA | NA | TRBJ2-3 | TRBV28 | TGTGCCAGCAGTTCTATCCTCCTGGGGGCGAGCACAGATACGCAGTATTTT | CASSSILLGASTDTQYF
NA | TRBD2 | TRBJ2-1 | TRBV14 | TGTGCCAGCAGCCTCCTCACTAGCGGGAGGGAGCACAATGAGCAGTTCTTC | CASSLLTSGREHNEQFF
few | TRBD1 | TRBJ1-1 | TRBV5-6 | TGTGCCAGTCAGGACAGGGCGAGTACTGAAGCTTTCTTT | CASQDRASTEAFF
NA | NA | TRBJ2-2 | TRBV11-2 | TGTGCCAGCAGCCCAGGGAACAGAGCAGGCGGGGAGCTGTTTTTT | CASSPGNRAGGELFF
NA | TRBD1 | TRBJ2-3 | TRBV28 | TGTGCCAGCAGATGGGCCGGACAGGGGGGAGATACGCAGTATTTT | CASRWAGQGGDTQYF
NA | NA | TRBJ2-3 | TRBV7-2 | TGTGCCAGCAGCAAACGCGGGGTTACCGACACAGATACGCAGTATTTT | CASSKRGVTDTDTQYF
NA | NA | TRBJ2-5 | TRBV5-1 | TGCGCCAGCAGCGCAGGGTATATAGAGACCCAGTACTTC | CASSAGYIETQYF
NA | NA | TRBJ1-5 | TRBV9 | TGTGCCAGCAGTCCGACCCCCGGCCTGGGGCCAAATCAGCCCCAGCATTTT | CASSPTPGLGPNQPQHF
NA | NA | TRBJ1-1 | TRBV11-3 | TGTGCCAGCAGCTTGGCCGGGGCTGAAGCTTTCTTT | CASSLAGAEAFF
NA | TRBD1 | TRBJ1-2 | TRBV7-3 | TGTGCCAGCAGCTTCCGACAGGGGGACGGCTACACCTTC | CASSFRQGDGYTF
NA | NA | TRBJ1-5 | TRBV4-3 | TGCGCCAGCAGCCAAGACAGTAGCAATCAGCCCCAGCATTTT | CASSQDSSNQPQHF
NA | NA | TRBJ1-1 | TRBV5-1 | TGCGCCAGCAGCTCCGGTTGGGAGGGCACTGAAGCTTTCTTT | CASSSGWEGTEAFF
NA | NA | TRBJ2-1 | TRBV28 | TGTGCCACCCTGGAGCACTCCCAGTGGGATGAGCAGTTCTTC | CATLEHSQWDEQFF
NA | TRBD1 | TRBJ1-5 | TRBV30 | TGTGCCTGGAGTGAGGGGGCAGCGTCCAATCAGCCCCAGCATTTT | CAWSEGAASNQPQHF
NA | TRBD2 | TRBJ2-1 | TRBV7-2 | TGTGCCAGCAGCCGCTTTGGTAGCGGGAGGGGGGGTGAGCAGTTCTTC | CASSRFGSGRGGEQFF
NA | NA | TRBJ2-2 | TRBV27 | TGTGCCAGCAGTTTACGCCAGGGGGGAAACGGGGAGCTGTTTTTT | CASSLRQGGNGELFF
NA | NA | TRBJ1-1 | TRBV11-3 | TGTGCCAGCAGCTTAGGCCAGGGGAACACTGAAGCTTTCTTT | CASSLGQGNTEAFF
NA | NA | TRBJ2-5 | TRBV7-2 | TGTGCCAGCAGCTTAGTGGGGGGAGAGACCCAGTACTTC | CASSLVGGETQYF
NA | NA | TRBJ2-2 | TRBV6-5 | TGTGCCAGCAGTTACATCCAGGGCAACACCGGGGAGCTGTTTTTT | CASSYIQGNTGELFF
NA | NA | TRBJ2-5 | TRBV2 | TGTGCCAGCAGTGATACGCGAGAGACCCAGTACTTC | CASSDTRETQYF
NA | NA | TRBJ1-1 | TRBV6-4 | TGTGCCAGCAGTGCTAGGATGAACACTGAAGCTTTCTTT | CASSARMNTEAFF
NA | TRBD1 | TRBJ1-2 | TRBV5-1 | TGCGCCAGCAGCTTGGCAGTGGGACAGGGAGGGGTGAGCTATGGCTACACCTTC | CASSLAVGQGGVSYGYTF
NA | NA | TRBJ2-2 | TRBV6-5 | TGTGCCAGCAGAACAATCCCACCGAACACCGGGGAGCTGTTTTTT | CASRTIPPNTGELFF
NA | NA | TRBJ2-3 | TRBV5-1 | TGCGCCAGCAGCTTGACCGGGAAGGGCACAGATACGCAGTATTTT | CASSLTGKGTDTQYF
NA | TRBD2 | TRBJ2-1 | TRBV29-1 | TGCAGCACCCCGGGACTAGCGGTCGACAATGAGCAGTTCTTC | CSTPGLAVDNEQFF
NA | NA | TRBJ1-1 | TRBV6-5 | TGTGCCAGCAGTTACTCGGGGGGGCTTGACACTGAAGCTTTCTTT | CASSYSGGLDTEAFF
NA | TRBD2 | TRBJ2-5 | TRBV19 | TGTGCCAGTAGTAGGGCTAGCGGGAGAATCACAGAGACCCAGTACTTC | CASSRASGRITETQYF
NA | NA | TRBJ1-2 | TRBV3-1/TRBV3-2 | TGTGCCAGCAGCCAATTTAAGGTCAGACAGCGTGATGGCTACACCTTC | CASSQFKVRQRDGYTF
NA | NA | TRBJ2-1 | TRBV9 | TGTGCCAGCAGCGTGAGTGGCGGATCCTACAATGAGCAGTTCTTC | CASSVSGGSYNEQFF
once | TRBD2 | TRBJ2-1 | TRBV3-1/TRBV3-2 | TGTGCCAGCAGCCGACTAGCCCGGGCGGGTGAGCAGTTCTTC | CASSRLARAGEQFF
NA | TRBD1 | TRBJ2-5 | TRBV5-1 | TGCGCCAGCAGCACCGGGACAGGTGAAGAGACCCAGTACTTC | CASSTGTGEETQYF
NA | TRBD2 | TRBJ2-1 | TRBV10-3 | TGTGCCATCAGGGGACTAGCGGGAGTTAACAATGAGCAGTTCTTC | CAIRGLAGVNNEQFF
NA | NA | TRBJ1-2 | TRBV7-9 | TGTGCCAGCAGCTTAGAAGGGGGTAAAGGCTACACCTTC | CASSLEGGKGYTF
NA | NA | TRBJ2-1 | TRBV10-1 | TGCGCCAGCAGTGGATGGCAGGGCGATGAGCAGTTCTTC | CASSGWQGDEQFF
NA | TRBD1 | TRBJ1-4 | TRBV30 | TGTGCCCGGACCGAGGGGGCGCAGGAGAAACTGTTTTTT | CARTEGAQEKLFF
NA | NA | TRBJ1-6 | TRBV7-2 | TGTGCCAGCAGCCGGGGGGGGGAAAATTCACCCCTCCACTTT | CASSRGGENSPLHF